These T cell receptor beta chains were read from a single sample in a study of T cell responses to AZD1222 COVID-19 vaccine. Assay: immunoSEQ multiplex PCR; the TCRdb copy retains only in-frame clones and omits some. The sample includes about 120,000 clones, 86% seen only once; the top ten take approximately 2.9%. Sequencing was performed on peripheral blood, taken 28 days after the second AZD1222 dose. All receptors come from an adult who received the AZD1222 COVID-19 vaccine. Each CDR3 is given with its conserved first and last residue. The D gene is left open where the match is weak. Where a row states a size, it is once, few, many or the class of an expanded clone; other rows omit it.

clone_size j_call v_call d_call cdr3_aa cdr3_nt
. TRBJ1-1 TRBV12-5 . CASGLAGDTEAFF TGTGCTAGTGGTTTGGCGGGGGACACTGAAGCTTTCTTT
. TRBJ2-6 TRBV19 . CASSLLGANVLTF TGTGCCAGTAGTCTGCTTGGGGCCAACGTCCTGACTTTC
. TRBJ1-2 TRBV6-5 TRBD1 CASSRQGADFYGYTF TGTGCCAGCAGTCGACAGGGGGCCGATTTTTATGGCTACACCTTC
. TRBJ2-5 TRBV5-1 . CASSPTGPETQYF TGCGCCAGCAGCCCTACAGGGCCAGAGACCCAGTACTTC
. TRBJ1-5 TRBV19 . CASNPRRTSNQPQHF TGTGCCAGTAATCCTCGACGGACCAGCAATCAGCCCCAGCATTTT
. TRBJ1-2 TRBV6-2/TRBV6-3 . CASSYGGQYGYTF TGTGCCAGCAGTTACGGGGGGCAATATGGCTACACCTTC
. TRBJ2-7 TRBV4-1 TRBD2 CASSQRTSGEQYF TGCGCCAGCAGCCAACGGACTAGCGGCGAGCAGTACTTC
. TRBJ1-1 TRBV27 . CASSPQGPTEAFF TGTGCCAGCAGTCCTCAGGGGCCCACTGAAGCTTTCTTT
once TRBJ2-4 TRBV11-3 . CASPDRTETIQYF TGTGCCAGCCCCGACCGGACAGAAACCATTCAGTACTTC
few TRBJ2-7 TRBV6-5 . CASSYTRDHPEQYF TGTGCCAGCAGTTACACACGGGACCATCCCGAGCAGTACTTC
. TRBJ2-3 TRBV5-5 . CASSLEGGDYTDTQYF TGTGCCAGCAGCTTGGAAGGTGGGGATTACACAGATACGCAGTATTTT
. TRBJ2-7 TRBV10-2 . CASRTTGTHYEQYF TGCGCCAGCAGGACGACAGGAACGCACTACGAGCAGTACTTC
once TRBJ1-1 TRBV9 . CASSVSPQTEAFF TGTGCCAGCAGCGTATCCCCCCAGACTGAAGCTTTCTTT
. TRBJ1-3 TRBV5-1 . CASSFSGTDTIYF TGCGCCAGCAGCTTTTCGGGGACGGACACCATATATTTT
. TRBJ1-1 TRBV11-2 . CASSPSHVPEAFF TGTGCCAGCAGCCCCTCCCATGTCCCCGAAGCTTTCTTT
. TRBJ1-1 TRBV6-5 . CASSYSRGMNTEAFF TGTGCCAGCAGTTACTCTAGGGGAATGAACACTGAAGCTTTCTTT
. TRBJ1-5 TRBV6-5 TRBD1 CASSPGTGLQPQHF TGTGCCAGCAGTCCCGGGACAGGGTTACAGCCCCAGCATTTT
. TRBJ2-7 TRBV12-3/TRBV12-4 TRBD1 CASSPGQGYEQYF TGTGCCAGCAGTCCGGGACAGGGCTACGAGCAGTACTTC
. TRBJ2-7 TRBV7-9 . CASSARGDSEQYF TGTGCCAGCAGCGCGAGGGGGGACAGCGAGCAGTACTTC
few TRBJ1-2 TRBV4-1 . CASSQDYGRASYGYTF TGCGCCAGCAGCCAAGATTATGGCCGGGCCTCCTATGGCTACACCTTC
. TRBJ1-2 TRBV28 . CASSLMGAGGYTF TGTGCCAGCAGTTTAATGGGGGCGGGTGGCTACACCTTC
. TRBJ2-2 TRBV6-5 . CASSRGAPDAQELFF TGTGCCAGCAGTCGAGGGGCCCCTGACGCCCAGGAGCTGTTTTTT
. TRBJ2-3 TRBV10-2 . CASRSQADTQYF TGCGCCAGCAGGTCTCAGGCAGATACGCAGTATTTT
. TRBJ2-3 TRBV4-1 . CASSQELREVTDTQYF TGCGCCAGCAGCCAAGAGCTAAGGGAAGTAACAGATACGCAGTATTTT
few TRBJ1-2 TRBV18 . CASSPSDSRGYTF TGTGCCAGCTCACCATCGGACAGTCGAGGCTACACCTTC
. TRBJ1-5 TRBV20-1 . CSASPGTTNQPQHF TGCAGTGCTAGTCCCGGGACAACAAATCAGCCCCAGCATTTT
few TRBJ2-7 TRBV7-2 TRBD2 CASSSQAGDMYEQYF TGTGCCAGCAGCTCCCAAGCGGGGGACATGTACGAGCAGTACTTC
once TRBJ1-6 TRBV2 TRBD1 CASHRGGGHSPLHF TGTGCCAGCCACAGGGGGGGCGGACATTCACCCCTCCACTTT
. TRBJ2-7 TRBV14 . CASSQDLTRGEQYF TGTGCCAGCAGCCAAGATCTGACTAGAGGCGAGCAGTACTTC
. TRBJ1-6 TRBV30 . CAWTPKASPLHF TGTGCCTGGACCCCCAAGGCTTCACCCCTCCACTTT
. TRBJ1-2 TRBV7-9 . CASSAEGSRVEGYTF TGTGCCAGCAGCGCGGAGGGAAGCCGGGTGGAAGGCTACACCTTC
. TRBJ2-2 TRBV4-2 TRBD2 CASSHLAGGRTGELFF TGTGCCAGCAGCCATCTGGCGGGGGGTCGGACCGGGGAGCTGTTTTTT
. TRBJ1-2 TRBV7-6 . CASSYDRPGRSYGYTF TGTGCCAGCAGCTACGATCGCCCGGGACGGAGCTATGGCTACACCTTC
. TRBJ2-5 TRBV7-2 TRBD2 CASSQGLAAETQYF TGTGCCAGCAGCCAGGGACTAGCCGCCGAGACCCAGTACTTC
. TRBJ2-6 TRBV7-6 . CASSSWISGANVLTF TGTGCCAGCAGCTCTTGGATCTCTGGGGCCAACGTCCTGACTTTC
. TRBJ2-7 TRBV19 TRBD1 CATLGPLGTASYEQYF TGTGCCACTTTGGGCCCCCTTGGGACAGCCTCCTACGAGCAGTACTTC
. TRBJ1-2 TRBV30 . CAWRRGGYTF TGTGCCTGGAGGCGGGGTGGCTACACCTTC
. TRBJ1-6 TRBV9 . CASSRGGNSPLHF TGTGCCAGCAGTCGGGGAGGTAATTCACCCCTCCACTTT
. TRBJ1-2 TRBV7-2 . CASSLAVAGNYGYTF TGTGCCAGCAGCTTAGCAGTAGCAGGCAACTATGGCTACACCTTC
. TRBJ2-1 TRBV15 TRBD2 CATSRLTSDYYNEQFF TGTGCCACCAGCAGACTGACTAGCGATTACTACAATGAGCAGTTCTTC
. TRBJ1-3 TRBV5-1 . CASSQRAGTSGNTIYF TGCGCCAGCAGTCAACGGGCAGGGACCTCTGGAAACACCATATATTTT
once TRBJ2-4 TRBV27 TRBD2 CASSLLADVKNIQYF TGTGCCAGCAGTTTACTAGCGGACGTTAAAAACATTCAGTACTTC
. TRBJ1-2 TRBV27 TRBD1 CASSYRGRGYTF TGTGCCAGCAGTTACAGGGGGCGAGGCTACACCTTC
. TRBJ2-7 TRBV12-2 . CASRLASGTGPYEQYF TGTGCAAGTCGCTTAGCCTCCGGGACAGGTCCCTACGAGCAGTACTTC
once TRBJ2-7 TRBV30 . CAWSSGDEQYF TGTGCCTGGAGTTCGGGGGACGAGCAGTACTTC
. TRBJ1-4 TRBV14 . CASSQDLGGSREKLFF TGTGCCAGCAGCCAAGATCTCGGGGGGTCCAGAGAAAAACTGTTTTTT
. TRBJ2-5 TRBV25-1 . CASSALLMVTQYF TGTGCCAGCAGTGCCCTACTGATGGTGACCCAGTACTTC
few TRBJ1-6 TRBV28 . CASSPSGTLDSPLHF TGTGCCAGCAGTCCCTCCGGGACGTTGGATTCACCCCTCCACTTT
once TRBJ1-5 TRBV12-3/TRBV12-4 . CASSLWVDQPQHF TGTGCCAGCAGTTTATGGGTCGATCAGCCCCAGCATTTT
. TRBJ2-1 TRBV5-1 . CASSLDGPPKGYNEQFF TGCGCCAGCAGCTTGGACGGCCCCCCAAAGGGGTACAATGAGCAGTTCTTC
. TRBJ1-2 TRBV5-6 . CASSLVPGESQNGYTF TGTGCCAGCAGCTTGGTGCCAGGGGAAAGCCAAAATGGCTACACCTTC
. TRBJ1-2 TRBV11-2 TRBD1 CASSSIRQGASLGYTF TGTGCCAGCAGCTCTATCCGACAGGGGGCGTCTTTAGGCTACACCTTC
. TRBJ2-2 TRBV7-6 TRBD2 CASSLGGGNTGELFF TGTGCCAGCAGCTTAGGCGGGGGGAACACCGGGGAGCTGTTTTTT
. TRBJ1-1 TRBV27 TRBD1 CASRQGVVNTEAFF TGTGCCAGCAGACAGGGGGTAGTGAACACTGAAGCTTTCTTT